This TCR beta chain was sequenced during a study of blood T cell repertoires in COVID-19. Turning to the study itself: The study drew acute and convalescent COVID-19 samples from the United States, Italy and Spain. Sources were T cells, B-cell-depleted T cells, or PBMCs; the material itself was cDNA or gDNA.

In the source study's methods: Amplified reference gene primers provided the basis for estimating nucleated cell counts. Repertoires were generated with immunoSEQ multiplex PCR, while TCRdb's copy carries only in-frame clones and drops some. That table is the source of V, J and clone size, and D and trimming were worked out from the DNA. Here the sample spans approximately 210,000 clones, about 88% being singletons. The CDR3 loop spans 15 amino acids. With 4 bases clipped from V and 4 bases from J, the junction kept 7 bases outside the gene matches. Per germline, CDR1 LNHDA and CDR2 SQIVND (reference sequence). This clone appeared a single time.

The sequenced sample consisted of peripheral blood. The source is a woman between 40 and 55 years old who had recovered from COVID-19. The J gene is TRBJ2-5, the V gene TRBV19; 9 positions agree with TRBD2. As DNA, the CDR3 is TGTGCCAGTAGTACTTTGACTAGCGGAAGAGAGACCCAGTACTTC. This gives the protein CASSTLTSGRETQYF.